This TCR beta chain was captured in a study of T cells in localized non-small cell lung cancer. TCRdb's table, derived via immunoSEQ multiplex PCR, lists solely in-frame clones and lacks some. The sample includes around 91,000 clones, 87% seen only once; the top ten take about 15%. The receptor comes from a man aged 40 to 70 with stage I squamous cell lung carcinoma. This material consisted of peripheral blood, taken before any cancer treatment.

The CDR3 bases are TGCGCCAGCAGGGCCCAGGCTAACACTGAAGCTTTCTTT. Amino acids: CASRAQANTEAFF. V and J are TRBV10-2 and TRBJ1-1; the D is unclear. Looked up from germline, CDR1 is WSHSY and CDR2 is SAAADI. The CDR3 spans 13 residues. Trimming took off 6 bases at V and 2 bases at J, with 10 bases between the two ends.